This T cell receptor (beta chain) originates from a study of cytomegalovirus exposure and HLA in healthy donors. The CDR3 loop spans 15 amino acids. V was shortened by 4 bases and J by 4 bases, with 15 bases between the two germline ends. Germline values: CDR1 LNHDA, CDR2 SQIVND (reference sequence). Both 60 Vbeta primers and 13 Jbeta primers went into the PCR. Repertoires were generated with immunoSEQ multiplex PCR, while TCRdb's copy carries only in-frame clones and drops some. The data show about 120,000 clones, over 70% seen once. In its sample, this clone was seen a few times. The genes are TRBV19 and TRBJ2-3, with D hard to call. The clonotype was recovered from a woman in her 40s in good health and CMV-seropositive. The specimen sequenced was PBMCs. The CDR3 reads CASSKEYMESDTQYF. Written as DNA, the CDR3 is TGTGCCAGTAGTAAGGAGTACATGGAATCAGATACGCAGTATTTT.